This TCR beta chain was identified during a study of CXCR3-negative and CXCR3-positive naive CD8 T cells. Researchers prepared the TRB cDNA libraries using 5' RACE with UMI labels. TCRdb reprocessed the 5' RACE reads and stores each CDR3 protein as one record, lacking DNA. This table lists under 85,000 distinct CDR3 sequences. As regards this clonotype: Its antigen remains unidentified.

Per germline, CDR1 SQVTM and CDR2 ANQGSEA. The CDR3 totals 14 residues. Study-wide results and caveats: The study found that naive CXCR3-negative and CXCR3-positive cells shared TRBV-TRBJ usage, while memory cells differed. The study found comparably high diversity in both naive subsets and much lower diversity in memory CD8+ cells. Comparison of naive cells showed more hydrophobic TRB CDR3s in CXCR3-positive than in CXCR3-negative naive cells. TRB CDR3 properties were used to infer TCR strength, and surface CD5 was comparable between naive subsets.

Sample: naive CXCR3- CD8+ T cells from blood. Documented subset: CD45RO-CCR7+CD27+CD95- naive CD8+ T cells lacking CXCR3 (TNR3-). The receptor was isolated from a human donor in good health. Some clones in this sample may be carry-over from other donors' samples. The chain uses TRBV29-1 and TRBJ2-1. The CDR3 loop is CSVDGVGVVNEQFF.